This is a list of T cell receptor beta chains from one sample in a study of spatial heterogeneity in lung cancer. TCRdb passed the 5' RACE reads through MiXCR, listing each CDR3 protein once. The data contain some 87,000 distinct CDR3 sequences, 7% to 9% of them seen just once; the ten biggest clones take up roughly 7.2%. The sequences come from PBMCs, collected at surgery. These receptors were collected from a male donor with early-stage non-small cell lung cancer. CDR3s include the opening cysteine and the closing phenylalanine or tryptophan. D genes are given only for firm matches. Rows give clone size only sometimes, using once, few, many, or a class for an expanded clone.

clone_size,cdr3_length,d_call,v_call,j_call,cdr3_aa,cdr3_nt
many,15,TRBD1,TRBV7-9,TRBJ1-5,CASSLQGGSNQPQHF,TGTGCCAGCAGCTTACAGGGGGGCAGCAATCAGCCCCAGCATTTT
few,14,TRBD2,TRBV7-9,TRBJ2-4,CASSPGLAGYIQYF,TGTGCCAGCAGCCCGGGACTAGCGGGATACATTCAGTACTTC
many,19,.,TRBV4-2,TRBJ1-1,CASSQVSSGGTSGGPEAFF,TGTGCCAGCAGCCAAGTTAGTAGTGGCGGGACAAGCGGCGGACCTGAAGCTTTCTTT
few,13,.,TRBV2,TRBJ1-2,CASDRGLNYGYTF,TGTGCCTCGGACCGGGGACTTAACTATGGCTACACCTTC
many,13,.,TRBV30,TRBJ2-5,CAWRGSPIRAQYF,TGTGCCTGGAGGGGGAGCCCGATCAGGGCCCAGTACTTC
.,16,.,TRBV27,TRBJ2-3,CASTWRALGSTDTQYF,TGTGCCAGCACCTGGAGGGCGCTTGGGAGCACAGATACGCAGTATTTT
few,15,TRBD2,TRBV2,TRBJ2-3,CASSVSGGPTDTQYF,TGTGCCAGCAGTGTGTCGGGAGGGCCCACAGATACGCAGTATTTT
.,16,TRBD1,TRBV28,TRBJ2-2,CASSPGTDRATGELFF,TGTGCCAGCAGCCCCGGCACCGACAGGGCTACCGGGGAGCTGTTTTTT
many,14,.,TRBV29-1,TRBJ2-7,CSVRGAIESYEQYF,TGCAGCGTTCGGGGGGCAATCGAGTCCTACGAGCAGTACTTC
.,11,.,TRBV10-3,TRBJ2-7,CAISDLYEQYF,TGTGCCATCAGTGATCTCTACGAGCAGTACTTC
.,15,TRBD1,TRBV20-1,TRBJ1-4,CSAREGTGGNEKLFF,TGCAGTGCTAGGGAGGGGACAGGGGGAAATGAAAAACTGTTTTTT
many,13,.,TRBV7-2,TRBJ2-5,CASSSGRQETQYF,TGTGCCAGCAGCTCGGGACGGCAAGAGACCCAGTACTTC
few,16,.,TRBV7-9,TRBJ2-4,CASSLAGGIAKNIQYF,TGTGCCAGCAGCTTAGCGGGGGGAATAGCCAAAAACATTCAGTACTTC
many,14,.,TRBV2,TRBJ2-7,CASRAGHAIYEQYF,TGTGCCAGCAGAGCGGGACACGCAATCTACGAGCAGTACTTC
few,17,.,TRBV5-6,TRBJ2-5,CASSLAPTGRSGETQYF,TGTGCCAGCAGCTTGGCCCCGACAGGTCGAAGTGGGGAGACCCAGTACTTC
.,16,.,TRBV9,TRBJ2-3,CASSPTPRSFTDTQYF,TGTGCCAGCAGCCCCACCCCCCGGTCTTTCACAGATACGCAGTATTTT
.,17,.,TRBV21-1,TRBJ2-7,CASSKVSPGQGANEQYF,TGTGCCAGCAGCAAAGTCTCCCCCGGACAGGGGGCGAACGAGCAGTACTTC